One and the same sample provided the 4 T cell receptor beta chains below, sequenced in a study of blood T cells in healthy people across ages. A second about 6 to 11 cycle PCR used barcoded and J-beta primers. TCRdb re-called the 5' RACE reads through MiXCR, storing one row per CDR3 protein. Among just over 800,000 distinct CDR3 sequences listed, 55% to 65% were seen once. Sample: blood. Receptor source: a man aged 25-45 years in good health.

J is TRBJ1-2 and V is TRBV6-6; possibly TRBD1 for D (6 bases). With 5 bases removed from V and 5 bases from J, the gap between germline ends came to 12 bases. The length of the CDR3 is 13 residues. In germline, CDR1 is MNHNY, CDR2 SVGAGI (reference sequence). The CDR3 DNA reads as TGTGCCAGCAGTGACGAACAGGGTTATGGCTACACCTTC. Translation: CASSDEQGYGYTF.

The chain couples TRBV9 to TRBJ2-7; possibly TRBD1 for D (6 bases). The CDR3 runs 14 residues. Germline V gene data show CDR1 as SGDLS and CDR2 as YYNGEE. With 0 bases removed from V and 3 bases from J, the gap between germline ends came to 10 bases. The CDR3 nucleotides are TGTGCCAGCAGCGTAGGGGACAACCTCTACGAGCAGTACTTC. Translation: CASSVGDNLYEQYF.

The V call is TRBV7-9, the J call TRBJ1-2; TRBD1 matches at 9 bases. Germline CDR1 is SEHNR and CDR2 is FQNEAQ (reference sequence). The V segment lost 4 bases and the J segment 4 bases; nucleotides outside the gene matches: 4. The CDR3 loop spans 14 amino acids. CDR3 sequence: CASSSGQGFYGYTF. Written as DNA, the CDR3 is TGTGCCAGCAGCTCCGGACAGGGGTTCTATGGCTACACCTTC.

This chain links TRBV11-1 with TRBJ1-1; D perhaps matches TRBD1 (6 bases). In germline, CDR1 is SGHAT, CDR2 FQDESV (reference sequence). V was clipped by 3 bases and J by 1 base, with 12 bases between them. This CDR3 has 15 residues. CDR3 coding DNA: TGTGCCAGCAGCTTTGAATGGGGGCGGAACACTGAAGCTTTCTTT. This sequence encodes CASSFEWGRNTEAFF.